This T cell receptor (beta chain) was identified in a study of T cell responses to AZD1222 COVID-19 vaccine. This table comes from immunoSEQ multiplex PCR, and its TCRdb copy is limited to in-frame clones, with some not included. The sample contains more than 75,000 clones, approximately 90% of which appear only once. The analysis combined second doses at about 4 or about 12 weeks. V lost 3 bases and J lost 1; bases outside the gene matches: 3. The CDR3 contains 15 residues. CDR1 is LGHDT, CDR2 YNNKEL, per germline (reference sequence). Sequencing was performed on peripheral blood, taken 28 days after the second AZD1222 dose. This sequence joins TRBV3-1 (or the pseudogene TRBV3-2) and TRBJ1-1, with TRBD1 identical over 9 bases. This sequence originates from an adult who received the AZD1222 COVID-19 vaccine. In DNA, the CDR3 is TGTGCCAGCAGCCATGGGGGACAGGGGAACACTGAAGCTTTCTTT. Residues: CASSHGGQGNTEAFF.